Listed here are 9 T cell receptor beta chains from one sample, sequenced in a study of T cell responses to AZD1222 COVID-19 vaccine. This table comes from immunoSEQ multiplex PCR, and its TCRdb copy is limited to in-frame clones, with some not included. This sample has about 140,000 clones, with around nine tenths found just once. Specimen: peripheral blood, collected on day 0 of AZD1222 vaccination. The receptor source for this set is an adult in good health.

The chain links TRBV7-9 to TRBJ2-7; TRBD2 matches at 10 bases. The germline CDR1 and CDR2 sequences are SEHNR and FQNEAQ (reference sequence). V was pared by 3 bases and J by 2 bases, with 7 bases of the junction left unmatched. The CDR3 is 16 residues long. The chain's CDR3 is CASSFLSGRAPYEQYF. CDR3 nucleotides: TGTGCCAGCAGCTTTCTAAGCGGGAGGGCCCCCTACGAGCAGTACTTC.

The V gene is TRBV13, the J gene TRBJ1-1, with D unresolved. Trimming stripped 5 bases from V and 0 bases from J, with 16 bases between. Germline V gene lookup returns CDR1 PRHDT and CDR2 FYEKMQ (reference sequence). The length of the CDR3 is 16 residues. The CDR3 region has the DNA TGTGCCAGCAGCGAAGGGCAGATGGGATTGAACACTGAAGCTTTCTTT. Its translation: CASSEGQMGLNTEAFF.

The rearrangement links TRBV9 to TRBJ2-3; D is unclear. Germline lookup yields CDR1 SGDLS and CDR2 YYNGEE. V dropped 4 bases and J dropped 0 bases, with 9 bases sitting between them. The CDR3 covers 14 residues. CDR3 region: CASSTQASTDTQYF. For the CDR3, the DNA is TGTGCCAGCAGCACGCAGGCTAGCACAGATACGCAGTATTTT.

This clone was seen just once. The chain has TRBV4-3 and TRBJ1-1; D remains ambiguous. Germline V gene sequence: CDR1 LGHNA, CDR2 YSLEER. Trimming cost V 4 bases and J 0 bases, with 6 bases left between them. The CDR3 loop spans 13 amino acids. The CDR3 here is CASSRAVNTEAFF. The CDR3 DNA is TGCGCCAGCAGCCGCGCGGTGAACACTGAAGCTTTCTTT.

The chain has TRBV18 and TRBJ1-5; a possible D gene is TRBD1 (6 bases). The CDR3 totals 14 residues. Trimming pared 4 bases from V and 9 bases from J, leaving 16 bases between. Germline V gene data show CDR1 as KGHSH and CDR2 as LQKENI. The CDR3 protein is CASSQNDRTGPQHF. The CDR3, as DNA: TGTGCCAGCTCACAAAACGACAGGACCGGGCCCCAGCATTTT.

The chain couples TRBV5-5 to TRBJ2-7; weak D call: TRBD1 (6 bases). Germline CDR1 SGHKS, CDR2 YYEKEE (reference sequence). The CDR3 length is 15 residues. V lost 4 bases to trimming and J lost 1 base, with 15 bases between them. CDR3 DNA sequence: TGTGCCAGCAGCCTCGGACAGCCCGAATCCTACGAGCAGTACTTC. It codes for CASSLGQPESYEQYF.

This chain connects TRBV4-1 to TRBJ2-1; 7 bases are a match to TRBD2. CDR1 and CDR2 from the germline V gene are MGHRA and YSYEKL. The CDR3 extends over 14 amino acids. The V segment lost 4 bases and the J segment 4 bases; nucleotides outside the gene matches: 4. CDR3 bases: TGCGCCAGCAGCCTCGGACTAGATTACAATGAGCAGTTCTTC. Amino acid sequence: CASSLGLDYNEQFF.

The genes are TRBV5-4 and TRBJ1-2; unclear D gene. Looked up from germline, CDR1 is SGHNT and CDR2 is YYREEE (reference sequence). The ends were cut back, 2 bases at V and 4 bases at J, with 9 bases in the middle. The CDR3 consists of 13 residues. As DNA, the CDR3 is TGTGCCAGCAGCTTTCCCCTCCTCTATGGCTACACCTTC. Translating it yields CASSFPLLYGYTF.

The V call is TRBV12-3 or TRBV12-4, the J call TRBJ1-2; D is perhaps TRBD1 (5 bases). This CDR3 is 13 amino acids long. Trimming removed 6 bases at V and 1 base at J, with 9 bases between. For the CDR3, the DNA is TGTGCCAGCAGACCCGGACATAACTATGGCTACACCTTC. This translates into CASRPGHNYGYTF.